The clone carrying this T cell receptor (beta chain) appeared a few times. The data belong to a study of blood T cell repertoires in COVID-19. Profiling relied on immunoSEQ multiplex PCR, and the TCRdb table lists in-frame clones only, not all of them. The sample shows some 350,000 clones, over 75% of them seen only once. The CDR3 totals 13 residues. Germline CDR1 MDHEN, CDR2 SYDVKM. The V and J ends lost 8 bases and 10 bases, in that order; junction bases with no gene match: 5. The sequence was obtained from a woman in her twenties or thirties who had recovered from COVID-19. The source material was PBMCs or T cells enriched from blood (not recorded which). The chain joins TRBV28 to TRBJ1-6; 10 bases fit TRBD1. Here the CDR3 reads CASRTGGRSPLHF. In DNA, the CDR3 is TGTGCCAGCCGGACAGGGGGGCGGTCACCCCTCCACTTT.